Presented here are 17 T cell receptor beta chains from one specimen sequenced in a study of blood T cell repertoires in COVID-19. Sequencing was performed with immunoSEQ multiplex PCR; in TCRdb, only in-frame clones are kept and a portion is missing. This table has about 280,000 clones, 75% to 90% appearing once. The sequenced sample consisted of PBMCs or T cells enriched from blood (not recorded which). The receptors were gathered from a woman in her forties or fifties who had recovered from COVID-19.

The chain is built from TRBV5-1 and TRBJ1-6; D not resolved. Trimming took off 0 bases at V and 4 bases at J, with 11 bases between the two ends. The CDR3 spans 16 residues. CDR1 is SGHRS and CDR2 is YFSETQ in the germline V gene. For the CDR3, the DNA is TGCGCCAGCAGCTTGGGACACGGTGATTATAATTCACCCCTCCACTTT. Encoded protein: CASSLGHGDYNSPLHF.

This clone was counted a few times. Within the sample, other DNA sequences also encode this same CDR3. J is TRBJ1-2 and V is TRBV30; D call uncertain. The germline gives CDR1 GTSNPN, CDR2 SVGIG (reference sequence). The ends were cut back, 0 bases at V and 8 bases at J, with 10 bases in the middle. The CDR3 consists of 12 residues. The CDR3 loop is CAWSVGSRGYTF. The CDR3 DNA is TGTGCCTGGAGTGTAGGATCGCGGGGCTACACCTTC.

The chain carries TRBV18 and TRBJ2-3; 9 bases map to TRBD1. J was trimmed by 6 bases and V by 5 bases; bases with no gene match: 12. The CDR3 covers 16 residues. Looked up from germline, CDR1 is KGHSH and CDR2 is LQKENI. CDR3 loop: CASSSSGTGNVDTQYF. The CDR3 bases are TGTGCCAGCTCATCATCCGGGACAGGGAATGTCGATACGCAGTATTTT. Using reference TRBV18 and TRBJ2-3 for the parts outside the CDR3, the full variable domain is NAGVMQNPRHLVRRRGQEARLRCSPMKGHSHVYWYRQLPEEGLKFMVYLQKENIIDESGMPKERFSAEFPKEGPSILRIQQVVRGDSAAYFCASSSSGTGNVDTQYFGPGTRLTVL.

The chain has TRBV5-1 and TRBJ1-3; 9 bases map to TRBD1. Trimming at V came to 2 bases and at J to 0 bases, leaving 3 bases not matched to a gene. This CDR3 region has 16 residues. Germline values: CDR1 SGHRS, CDR2 YFSETQ. CDR3 DNA sequence: TGCGCCAGCAGCTTAGACAGGGGGTTCTCTGGAAACACCATATATTTT. Translated: CASSLDRGFSGNTIYF.

The V call is TRBV28, the J call TRBJ1-1, with TRBD1 matching 12 bases. There are 16 residues in the CDR3. With 8 bases clipped from V and 5 bases from J, the junction kept 12 bases outside the gene matches. Germline V gene sequence: CDR1 MDHEN, CDR2 SYDVKM. CDR3 amino acids: CASSPSGTGGGTEAFF. The DNA of the CDR3 is TGTGCCAGCTCCCCATCCGGGACAGGGGGCGGGACTGAAGCTTTCTTT.

This clone turned up a few times. The CDR3 sequence: CASSFSGRGTDTQYF. The CDR3 coding sequence is TGTGCCAGCAGCTTTAGCGGGAGGGGAACAGATACGCAGTATTTT. The J gene is TRBJ2-3, the V gene TRBV7-2, with 11 bases identical to TRBD2. V dropped 3 bases and J dropped 3; count of bases not matched to a gene: 2. The CDR3 covers 15 residues. CDR1 SGHTA and CDR2 FQGNSA come from the germline V gene.

This chain uses TRBV7-8 with TRBJ2-7, with a tentative D call TRBD2 (6 bases). The CDR3 has 13 residues. V was pared by 4 bases and J by 2 bases, with 9 bases between. Germline loops: CDR1 SGHVS, CDR2 FQNEAQ. The CDR3 loop reads CASSSPGAYEQYF. In nucleotides, the CDR3 is TGTGCCAGCAGCTCTCCGGGAGCCTACGAGCAGTACTTC.

The chain recombines TRBV3-1 (or the pseudogene TRBV3-2) with TRBJ1-6; TRBD1 matches 9 bases. Looked up from germline, CDR1 is LGHDT and CDR2 is YNNKEL (reference sequence). Unmatched junction bases numbered 7, after V lost 6 bases and J lost 10 bases. The CDR3 is made up of 14 amino acids. The CDR3 DNA reads TGTGCCAGCAGGGACAGGGGACTATGGTCACCCCTCCACTTT. It encodes CASRDRGLWSPLHF.

This chain connects TRBV15 to TRBJ1-6, with TRBD1 matching 7 bases. After removal of 4 bases from V and 7 bases from J, the junction contained 7 bases not matched to a gene. This CDR3 has 15 amino acids. Germline V CDR1 and CDR2: LNHNV, YYDKDF (reference sequence). The CDR3 spells CATSTFRGSNSPLHF. The CDR3, as DNA: TGTGCCACCAGCACGTTCAGGGGGTCCAATTCACCCCTCCACTTT.

This clone was counted between two and nine times. The V and J genes are TRBV18 and TRBJ1-2, with 9 nucleotides matching TRBD1. Germline V gene sequence: CDR1 KGHSH, CDR2 LQKENI. Trimming cost V 1 base and J 4 bases; bases outside gene matches: 1. CDR3 length: 14 residues. The CDR3 DNA reads TGTGCCAGCTCACCACTGGACAGGGGCTATGGCTACACCTTC. It translates to CASSPLDRGYGYTF.

The V call is TRBV7-6, the J call TRBJ2-2, with D unresolved. The germline V gene encodes CDR1 SGHVS and CDR2 FNYEAQ. The CDR3 contains 11 residues. Trimming pared 5 bases from V and 6 bases from J, leaving 4 bases between. In nucleotides, the CDR3 is TGTGCCAGCAGCACACCCGGGGAGCTGTTTTTT. Protein product: CASSTPGELFF.

This clone was picked up a small number of times. The CDR3 nucleotides are TGCGCCAGCAGCATCCAGACAGGGGGCGACGAAAAACTGTTTTTT. Translated, it gives CASSIQTGGDEKLFF. This rearrangement joins TRBV5-1 to TRBJ1-4, with 10 nucleotides matching TRBD1. J lost 8 bases, V lost 4 bases, and 8 bases had no gene match. Germline CDR1 reads SGHRS; CDR2 reads YFSETQ. The CDR3 covers 15 residues.

The chain couples TRBV18 to TRBJ1-5; no clear D. V lost 3 bases, J lost 7 bases, and 22 bases lay in between. This CDR3 comprises 17 residues. From germline, CDR1 is KGHSH and CDR2 LQKENI. For the CDR3, the DNA is TGTGCCAGCTCACCGACGGACGGCGGAGATGGGGAGCAGCCCCAGCATTTT. It translates to CASSPTDGGDGEQPQHF.

This clone has more than one count but fewer than ten. This chain connects TRBV30 to TRBJ2-4; D not certain. CDR3 size: 12 residues. The germline CDR1 and CDR2 sequences are GTSNPN and SVGIG (reference sequence). Trimming removed 0 bases at V and 6 bases at J, with 6 bases between. CDR3 in amino acids: CAWSVDLNIQYF. The CDR3 DNA follows: TGTGCCTGGAGTGTAGACTTAAACATTCAGTACTTC.

This clone has only a few counts. The V and J genes are TRBV18 and TRBJ1-1; D possibly corresponds to TRBD1 (6 bases). The CDR3 runs 15 residues. V was clipped by 0 bases and J by 4 bases, with 12 bases between them. CDR1 is KGHSH, CDR2 LQKENI, per germline. CDR3 region: CASSPPSGVGTEAFF. The CDR3 coding sequence is TGTGCCAGCTCACCACCGTCAGGGGTGGGCACTGAAGCTTTCTTT.

The CDR3 nucleotides read TGTGCCAGCATAAACTCCAAAATCCGGGGACAGTTCTTCAATCAGCCCCAGCATTTT. Protein sequence: CASINSKIRGQFFNQPQHF. This chain joins TRBV6-4 and TRBJ1-5, with 7 bases fitting TRBD1. The length of the CDR3 is 19 residues. The trim removed 7 bases at V and 3 bases at J, leaving 21 bases unmatched. CDR1 is MRHNA and CDR2 is SNTAGT in the germline V gene.

This chain uses TRBV24-1 with TRBJ1-2; the match to TRBD1 covers 7 bases. The CDR3 is 15 residues long. Germline CDR1 and CDR2: KGHDR and SFDVKD. The ends lost 4 bases at V and 2 bases at J; junction bases unmatched: 6. CDR3 sequence (DNA): TGTGCCACCAGTGACACAGGGGACACAAACTATGGCTACACCTTC. Translated: CATSDTGDTNYGYTF.